This record concerns one T cell receptor (beta chain) sequence. The CDR3 has 13 amino acids. CDR1 and CDR2 from the germline V gene are SGDLS and YYNGEE. Trimming removed 7 bases from V and 4 bases from J, with 14 bases in between. Per the original methods: Using reference gene primer amplification, nucleated cell counts were estimated. Clones were read by immunoSEQ multiplex PCR, and TCRdb kept only the in-frame ones, dropping some. V and J calls and clone size are as listed in that table; D and trimming were resolved from the DNA. This sample has nearly 200,000 clones, with around four fifths found just once. This entry belongs to a study of blood T cell repertoires in COVID-19. Overall study: Samples came from the United States, Italy and Spain, spanning acute and convalescent COVID-19. T cells, B-cell-depleted T cells, or PBMCs provided the cDNA or gDNA that served as material.

The sequence derives from a woman aged 70-85 years with active or convalescent COVID-19. The chain links TRBV9 to TRBJ1-1; a possible D gene is TRBD1 (5 bases). Sequencing input: peripheral blood. CDR3 region: CASAGAGITEAFF. The CDR3 DNA reads TGTGCCAGCGCTGGGGCAGGGATCACTGAAGCTTTCTTT.